The clone carrying this TCR beta chain was observed a handful of times. What it binds is unknown. These data come from a study of T cells after yellow fever vaccination. Study results and limitations: When the response was secondary, it was weaker but reached its peak faster, day 5 versus 15.

The CDR3 loop spans 12 amino acids. Germline V gene lookup returns CDR1 SQVTM and CDR2 ANQGSEA. The ends lost 8 bases at V and 8 bases at J; junction bases unmatched: 9. MiXCR was run by TCRdb on the 5' RACE reads, yielding one entry per CDR3 protein. The data show 300,000 to 400,000 distinct CDR3 sequences, about an eighth seen once. This material consisted of CD4+ T cells sorted from PBMCs, taken 15 days after the yellow fever booster vaccination. V usage is TRBV29-1 and J usage is TRBJ1-2; the match to TRBD1 covers 9 bases. This clonotype was obtained from a man in his late teens or twenties who received the YFV17D yellow fever vaccine. CDR3: CSIGTGSVGYTF. CDR3 nucleotides: TGCAGCATTGGGACAGGGAGTGTGGGCTACACCTTC.